Given below is one TCR beta chain in context. This record comes from a study of blood T cell repertoires in COVID-19. Study summary: Acute and convalescent COVID-19 specimens originated in the United States, Italy and Spain. Sample material is recorded as cDNA or gDNA derived from T cells, B-cell-depleted T cells, or PBMCs.

This CDR3 has 14 amino acids. The germline gives CDR1 SNHLY, CDR2 FYNNEI. Trimming removed 7 bases at V and 7 bases at J, with 14 bases between. Clones were sequenced by immunoSEQ multiplex PCR, and TCRdb holds only the in-frame ones, with some missing. The sample has over 45,000 clones; about 77% are singletons. Sequenced input: peripheral blood. This TCR derives from a human donor with active or convalescent COVID-19. The donor label of this sample is uncertain. The gene calls are TRBV2 and TRBJ1-6; perhaps TRBD1 as D (6 bases). The DNA of the CDR3 is TGTGCCAGCACCCCGGGACAATGGAATTCACCCCTCCACTTT. It yields the protein CASTPGQWNSPLHF. Supplemented by reference TRBV2 and TRBJ1-6, the full variable domain reads EPEVTQTPSHQVTQMGQEVILRCVPISNHLYFYWYRQILGQKVEFLVSFYNNEISEKSEIFDDQFSVERPDGSNFTLKIRSTKLEDSAMYFCASTPGQWNSPLHFGNGTRLTVT.